The present T cell receptor beta chain was sequenced within a study of neurological immune-mediated disorders. As for the study in general: The study included some 34 multiple sclerosis patients, approximately 30 relapsing-remitting and 3 secondary progressive.

V lost 1 base and J 4 bases, leaving 9 bases between the germline ends. The CDR3 is 14 residues long. Germline V CDR1 and CDR2: SGHRS, YFSETQ. This clonotype was observed at least ten times. TCRdb re-analysed the 5' RACE reads in MiXCR, keeping a single row per CDR3 protein. In the table there are over 50,000 distinct CDR3 sequences, over 4% of which are singletons. The V gene is TRBV5-1, the J gene TRBJ2-1; unclear D gene. Sequencing was carried out using PBMCs. This TCR came from a human donor with multiple sclerosis. The donor label of this sample is uncertain. The CDR3 here is CASSLINDYNEQFF. The CDR3 nucleotides read TGCGCCAGCAGCTTGATTAATGATTACAATGAGCAGTTCTTC.